The 6 T cell receptor beta chains below come from one sample, sequenced in a study of T-cell reconstitution after alpha-beta-depleted transplantation in children. The TCRbeta library was prepared with unique molecular identifiers. TCRdb passed the PCR reads through MiXCR, listing each CDR3 protein once. The sample records 200,000 to 250,000 distinct CDR3 sequences, roughly 8% being singletons. This specimen was PBMCs, mostly from graft donor cells, taken 180 days after TCRalphabeta/CD19-depleted stem cell transplant. These receptors originate from a male patient younger than 18 who had a stem cell transplant for acute lymphoblastic leukemia, so the T cells may come from the graft donor.

At least ten counts were recorded for this clonotype. The rearrangement joins TRBV4-1 to TRBJ2-3, with 13 bases lining up with TRBD2. Germline V CDR1 and CDR2: MGHRA, YSYEKL. Germline trimming cut 0 bases from V and 5 bases from J; bases unmatched to any gene: 8. This CDR3 is 18 amino acids long. CDR3 DNA: TGCGCCAGCAGCCAAGATCGAGGACTAGCGGGAGAAGGAGATACGCAGTATTTT. Encoded protein: CASSQDRGLAGEGDTQYF.

This clonotype was counted at least ten times. The chain links TRBV11-2 to TRBJ1-5; possibly TRBD1 for D (6 bases). V lost 5 bases and J lost 0, with 11 bases in between. This CDR3 is built from 15 residues. CDR1 and CDR2 (germline): SGHAT, FQNNGV. The CDR3 coding sequence is TGTGCCAGCAGCGGGGACATCTATAGCAATCAGCCCCAGCATTTT. Translated: CASSGDIYSNQPQHF. The variable domain in full, completed from reference TRBV11-2 and TRBJ1-5, reads EAGVAQSPRYKIIEKRQSVAFWCNPISGHATLYWYQQILGQGPKLLIQFQNNGVVDDSQLPKDRFSAERLKGVDSTLKIQPAKLEDSAVYLCASSGDIYSNQPQHFGDGTRLSIL.

This clonotype was counted ten times or more. The rearrangement links TRBV6-1 to TRBJ1-5; 9 bases align to TRBD1. Germline V gene data show CDR1 as MNHNS and CDR2 as SASEGT. V was pared by 8 bases and J by 0 bases, with 8 bases of the junction left unmatched. There are 16 residues in the CDR3. Here the CDR3 DNA reads TGTGCCAGCGCACAACAGGGGGCGATTAGCAATCAGCCCCAGCATTTT. It is translated as CASAQQGAISNQPQHF.

This clonotype was seen many times. The J gene is TRBJ1-1, the V gene TRBV3-1, with 7 bases matching TRBD1. This CDR3 comprises 13 residues. Germline V gives CDR1 LGHDT, CDR2 YNNKEL (reference sequence). The ends lost 3 bases at V and 5 bases at J; junction bases unmatched: 3. The CDR3 sequence: CASSHQGGTEAFF. The DNA of the CDR3 is TGTGCCAGCAGCCACCAGGGGGGGACTGAAGCTTTCTTT.

Regarding this clonotype: A single base separates this from a much larger clone, so it may be a read error. The chain uses TRBV27 and TRBJ2-4, with 7 bases matching TRBD2. CDR3 size: 15 residues. V lost 7 bases and J lost 1; bases outside the gene matches: 7. Germline-derived CDR1 and CDR2 are MNHEY and SMNVEV (reference sequence). CDR3 sequence reads: CASNSPGGAKNIQYF. CDR3 in DNA: TGTGCCAGCAACTCCCCCGGGGGGGCCAAAAACATTCAGTACTTC.

This clonotype was detected a few times. This may be a read error, as it is one base from a much larger clone. The chain carries TRBV12-3 or TRBV12-4 and TRBJ2-2, with D hard to call. The CDR3 totals 14 residues. Between the trimmed V and J ends, which lost 3 bases and 4 bases, there was a span of 9 bases. The CDR3 loop reads CASSLETTTGELFF. CDR3 DNA sequence: TGTGCCAGCAGTTTGGAGACAACCACCGGGGAGCTGTTTTTT.